This T cell receptor (beta chain) was captured by sequencing in a study of cytomegalovirus exposure and HLA in healthy donors. Study-wide results and limits: Researchers counted 150 to 200 TCR beta chains as cytomegalovirus-associated.

As for this clone: The antigen is unknown.

CDR1 and CDR2 (germline): SGHRS, YFSETQ. The CDR3 contains 15 residues. Deletions cut 0 bases from V and 8 bases from J, with 14 bases between. The PCR used 60 Vbeta and 13 Jbeta primers. The data were produced by immunoSEQ multiplex PCR, yet TCRdb's version contains in-frame clones alone and is incomplete. The sample lists some 180,000 clones, 75% to 85% seen once, with under 3% in the top ten. The clonotype originates from a woman in her forties or fifties in good health and CMV-seronegative. V usage is TRBV5-1 and J usage is TRBJ2-2, with D possibly matching TRBD2 (5 bases). Sequenced sample: PBMCs. CDR3 protein: CASSLVASRLGELFF. The CDR3 nucleotides are TGCGCCAGCAGCTTGGTGGCCAGCCGACTAGGGGAGCTGTTTTTT. The entire variable domain, with the rest obtained from reference TRBV5-1 and TRBJ2-2, is as follows: KAGVTQTPRYLIKTRGQQVTLSCSPISGHRSVSWYQQTPGQGLQFLFEYFSETQRNKGNFPGRFSGRQFSNSRSEMNVSTLELGDSALYLCASSLVASRLGELFFGEGSRLTVL.